Listed below are T cell receptor beta chains from one sample, sequenced in a study of vaccination effects on CD4 cells after COVID-19. Measured with immunoSEQ multiplex PCR; TCRdb has only the in-frame clones, and not every one. This table holds some 50,000 clones, approximately 70% found once. These receptors are not linked to any known antigen. The sequences come from CD4+ T cells from PBMCs cultured without peptide, collected before COVID-19 vaccination. These TCRs come from a human donor who received a COVID-19 vaccine. Both conserved end residues are part of each CDR3. A D gene is named only where the DNA matches it firmly. Clone sizes are given selectively: once, few, many, or a class where the clone is expanded.

few NA TRBJ2-7 16 TRBV15 CATSRGLSASTYEQYF TGTGCCACCAGCAGAGGGCTCAGTGCCTCAACCTACGAGCAGTACTTC
NA NA TRBJ1-1 20 TRBV5-5 CASSLVRVGRGGGVNTEAFF TGTGCCAGCAGCTTGGTTAGGGTAGGAAGGGGCGGTGGTGTGAACACTGAAGCTTTCTTT
once NA TRBJ2-3 14 TRBV18 CASSPEKSTDTQYF TGTGCCAGCTCACCAGAGAAGAGCACAGATACGCAGTATTTT
few NA TRBJ2-2 16 TRBV9 CASSVVGGASSGELFF TGTGCCAGCAGCGTAGTCGGCGGGGCCTCATCCGGGGAGCTGTTTTTT
many NA TRBJ1-1 14 TRBV7-2 CASSLAMGGQAAFF TGTGCCAGCAGCTTAGCGATGGGTGGTCAAGCAGCTTTCTTT
NA NA TRBJ1-2 15 TRBV30 CAWSRAWGPNYGYTF TGTGCCTGGAGTCGCGCTTGGGGTCCTAACTATGGCTACACCTTC
NA NA TRBJ1-1 12 TRBV7-9 CASSRQNTEAFF TGTGCCAGCAGCAGACAGAACACTGAAGCTTTCTTT
NA NA TRBJ1-2 14 TRBV6-1 CASSEWADNYGYTF TGTGCCAGCAGTGAATGGGCAGATAACTATGGCTACACCTTC
NA NA TRBJ2-3 13 TRBV7-2 CASNFGETDTQYF TGTGCCAGCAACTTCGGGGAGACAGATACGCAGTATTTT
NA NA TRBJ1-6 14 TRBV4-2 CASSQTRDNSPLHF TGTGCCAGCAGCCAAACCAGAGATAATTCACCCCTCCACTTT
NA NA TRBJ1-1 14 TRBV12-5 CASGSVGSVVGAFF TGTGCTAGTGGTTCAGTTGGGTCGGTCGTCGGGGCTTTCTTT
few NA TRBJ1-5 15 TRBV6-6 CASSYGGGTNQPQHF TGTGCCAGCAGTTACGGGGGCGGGACGAATCAGCCCCAGCATTTT
NA NA TRBJ2-6 16 TRBV2 CASSDGPNSGANVLTF TGTGCCAGCAGTGACGGGCCGAACTCTGGGGCCAACGTCCTGACTTTC
NA NA TRBJ2-3 12 TRBV2 CASSEELDTQYF TGTGCCAGCAGTGAAGAACTAGATACGCAGTATTTT
few NA TRBJ1-2 13 TRBV12-3/TRBV12-4 CASSQGPLYGYTF TGTGCCAGCAGTCAAGGGCCACTCTATGGCTACACCTTC
NA NA TRBJ2-2 14 TRBV27 CASRQRTNTGELFF TGTGCCAGCAGGCAACGGACGAACACCGGGGAGCTGTTTTTT
NA NA TRBJ1-1 13 TRBV3-1/TRBV3-2 CASSQASNTEAFF TGTGCCAGCAGCCAAGCCTCGAACACTGAAGCTTTCTTT
NA TRBD1 TRBJ1-5 15 TRBV7-2 CASSGDRASNQPQHF TGTGCCAGCAGCGGGGACAGGGCAAGCAATCAGCCCCAGCATTTT
few TRBD2 TRBJ2-7 14 TRBV7-2 CASSLVQRGFEQYF TGTGCCAGCAGCTTAGTCCAGCGGGGGTTCGAGCAGTACTTC
NA TRBD1 TRBJ1-2 16 TRBV5-4 CASSLGGQGTNYGYTF TGTGCCAGCAGCTTGGGGGGACAGGGGACGAACTATGGCTACACCTTC
NA TRBD2 TRBJ2-5 23 TRBV5-1 CASSLEFRGEGLAGGLAQETQYF TGCGCCAGCAGCTTGGAGTTTAGGGGGGAAGGACTAGCGGGGGGTCTAGCTCAAGAGACCCAGTACTTC
NA NA TRBJ1-1 15 TRBV15 CATSRGGGAHTEAFF TGTGCCACCAGCAGGGGGGGCGGGGCGCACACTGAAGCTTTCTTT
NA TRBD2 TRBJ2-3 14 TRBV3-1/TRBV3-2 CASSQFAGGDTQYF TGTGCCAGCAGCCAATTTGCGGGAGGAGATACGCAGTATTTT
NA NA TRBJ2-3 15 TRBV5-1 CASSDGRWGTDTQYF TGCGCCAGCAGCGATGGACGGTGGGGCACAGATACGCAGTATTTT
NA NA TRBJ1-1 15 TRBV27 CASSFSGAMNTEAFF TGTGCCAGCAGTTTTTCAGGAGCGATGAACACTGAAGCTTTCTTT
NA NA TRBJ2-6 15 TRBV28 CASLRRNSGANVLTF TGTGCCAGCCTTAGACGGAACTCTGGGGCCAACGTCCTGACTTTC
NA NA TRBJ2-7 12 TRBV6-5 CASSPRRSEQYF TGTGCCAGCAGCCCCCGGCGTAGCGAGCAGTACTTC
NA NA TRBJ1-3 16 TRBV5-6 CASSLTGQASGNTIYF TGTGCCAGCAGCTTGACGGGCCAGGCCTCTGGAAACACCATATATTTT
NA TRBD1 TRBJ2-7 14 TRBV10-3 CAISRGQGEGEQYF TGTGCCATCAGCCGAGGACAGGGGGAAGGCGAGCAGTACTTC
NA NA TRBJ1-3 14 TRBV28 CASMPGVGSYTIYF TGTGCCAGCATGCCCGGGGTTGGTAGCTACACCATATATTTT
NA NA TRBJ1-2 16 TRBV9 CASSYSWRGTNYGYTF TGTGCCAGCAGCTACTCATGGAGGGGCACTAACTATGGCTACACCTTC
NA NA TRBJ1-1 15 TRBV5-1 CASSLGLAMNTEAFF TGCGCCAGCAGCTTGGGTCTGGCGATGAACACTGAAGCTTTCTTT
NA NA TRBJ1-3 11 TRBV10-3 CAIEKGNTIYF TGTGCCATCGAGAAGGGAAACACCATATATTTT
NA NA TRBJ1-3 15 TRBV5-1 CASSPSAGTGNTIYF TGCGCCAGCAGCCCCTCGGCAGGGACTGGAAACACCATATATTTT
NA NA TRBJ1-3 15 TRBV19 CASITGGGSGNTIYF TGTGCCAGTATCACGGGGGGGGGCTCTGGAAACACCATATATTTT
once TRBD1 TRBJ1-2 12 TRBV6-6 CASSRDRGGYTF TGTGCCAGCAGCAGGGACAGGGGTGGCTACACCTTC
once NA TRBJ1-5 14 TRBV2 CASSVRGADQPQHF TGTGCCAGCAGTGTACGGGGGGCAGATCAGCCCCAGCATTTT
few NA TRBJ2-3 10 TRBV5-1 CASSTDTQYF TGCGCCAGCAGCACAGATACGCAGTATTTT
few NA TRBJ2-7 12 TRBV12-3/TRBV12-4 CASRAGTNEQYF TGTGCCAGCAGGGCCGGGACAAACGAGCAGTACTTC
NA NA TRBJ2-7 14 TRBV6-2/TRBV6-3 CASSNKKFNYEQYF TGTGCCAGCAGTAATAAAAAATTCAACTACGAGCAGTACTTC
NA NA TRBJ1-1 15 TRBV11-3 CASSLDHKKNTEAFF TGTGCCAGCAGCTTAGATCATAAGAAGAACACTGAAGCTTTCTTT
NA TRBD2 TRBJ2-1 14 TRBV5-1 CASSSGGTYNEQFF TGCGCCAGCAGCTCCGGGGGGACCTACAATGAGCAGTTCTTC
NA TRBD1 TRBJ2-5 13 TRBV14 CASSQGQGETQYF TGTGCCAGCAGCCAGGGACAGGGAGAGACCCAGTACTTC
NA TRBD2 TRBJ2-7 16 TRBV14 CASSQERLGGSYEQYF TGTGCCAGCAGCCAAGAACGACTGGGGGGGTCCTACGAGCAGTACTTC
NA NA TRBJ1-1 11 TRBV5-1 CASSGGTEAFF TGCGCCAGCAGCGGGGGCACTGAAGCTTTCTTT
NA NA TRBJ2-7 12 TRBV12-3/TRBV12-4 CASSLNEGRQYF TGTGCCAGCAGTTTAAATGAGGGGCGGCAGTACTTC
NA TRBD1 TRBJ1-2 13 TRBV28 CASSLTGGRGYTF TGTGCCAGCAGTTTAACAGGGGGCCGGGGCTACACCTTC
NA NA TRBJ2-4 14 TRBV27 CASSLSYRREDEYF TGTGCCAGCAGTTTATCTTATCGGCGGGAAGATGAGTACTTC
NA TRBD1 TRBJ1-1 19 TRBV12-5 CASGLSIDRAGSRNTEAFF TGTGCTAGTGGTTTGTCAATTGACAGGGCGGGTTCTAGGAACACTGAAGCTTTCTTT
once NA TRBJ1-2 15 TRBV6-5 CASSYSSGANYGYTF TGTGCCAGCAGTTACTCGTCAGGGGCGAACTATGGCTACACCTTC
NA NA TRBJ1-4 12 TRBV15 CATSSQGEKLFF TGTGCCACCAGCAGCCAGGGAGAAAAACTGTTTTTT